These 31 T cell receptor beta chains came from one sample sequenced in a study of blood T cell repertoires in COVID-19. The table came from immunoSEQ multiplex PCR; TCRdb's copy has only in-frame clones and leaves some out. The table includes about 140,000 clones, 77% detected once. Sample: peripheral blood. The receptors were sampled from a woman in her 50s with active or convalescent COVID-19.

The chain employs TRBV2 and TRBJ2-3; 7 bases fit TRBD1. The length of the CDR3 is 13 residues. The V gene end was trimmed by 7 bases and the J gene end by 0 bases; junction bases not matched to a gene: 1. The germline V gene encodes CDR1 SNHLY and CDR2 FYNNEI. The CDR3 nucleotides are TGTGCCAGCAAGGGACAGAGCACAGATACGCAGTATTTT. Its translation is CASKGQSTDTQYF.

The V call is TRBV7-9, the J call TRBJ2-1; D perhaps matches TRBD2 (5 bases). V was shortened by 7 bases and J by 2 bases, with 18 bases between the two germline ends. The germline V gene encodes CDR1 SEHNR and CDR2 FQNEAQ (reference sequence). This CDR3 has 16 amino acids. In nucleotides, the CDR3 is TGTGCCAGCAACACGGGGTCCCCTAGAACCTACAATGAGCAGTTCTTC. Translating gives CASNTGSPRTYNEQFF. Using reference TRBV7-9 and TRBJ2-1 for the parts outside the CDR3, the full variable domain is DTGVSQNPRHKITKRGQNVTFRCDPISEHNRLYWYRQTLGQGPEFLTYFQNEAQLEKSRLLSDRFSAERPKGSFSTLEIQRTEQGDSAMYLCASNTGSPRTYNEQFFGPGTRLTVL.

This clone was counted a single time. The chain uses TRBV9 and TRBJ2-3; possible D gene TRBD2, 6 bases. Trimming removed 0 bases at V and 0 bases at J, with 11 bases between. The length of the CDR3 is 16 residues. From germline, CDR1 is SGDLS and CDR2 YYNGEE. In DNA form, the CDR3 reads TGTGCCAGCAGCGTAGGGGACTTCCTAAGCACAGATACGCAGTATTTT. Its protein product is CASSVGDFLSTDTQYF.

V and J are TRBV25-1 and TRBJ2-7, with 11 nucleotides matching TRBD2. CDR3 length: 12 amino acids. With V trimmed by 6 bases and J by 5 bases, 0 bases remained unmatched. CDR1 MGHDK and CDR2 SYGVNS come from the germline V gene. CDR3 in DNA: TGTGCCAGCAGGACTAGCGGGAACGAGCAGTACTTC. Its translation: CASRTSGNEQYF.

The chain couples TRBV7-9 to TRBJ1-1; 8 bases align to TRBD1. The CDR3 consists of 15 residues. Looked up from germline, CDR1 is SEHNR and CDR2 is FQNEAQ (reference sequence). Losses at the gene ends were 0 bases for V and 5 bases for J; bases not matched to a gene: 5. CDR3 in amino acids: CASSLASGGETEAFF. The CDR3 nucleotides read TGTGCCAGCAGCTTAGCCTCAGGGGGCGAAACTGAAGCTTTCTTT.

The chain joins TRBV18 to TRBJ1-5, with TRBD1 identical over 7 bases. Per germline, CDR1 KGHSH and CDR2 LQKENI. This CDR3 spans 14 amino acids. V shed 2 bases and J 7 bases; nucleotides not matched to a gene: 5. The CDR3 region is CASSPTGDGQPQHF. The CDR3 nucleotides read TGTGCCAGCTCACCAACAGGGGATGGGCAGCCCCAGCATTTT.

The chain uses TRBV6-5 and TRBJ2-1; 8 bases map to TRBD1. V was pared by 0 bases and J by 15 bases, with 7 bases of the junction left unmatched. The CDR3 length is 13 residues. Germline CDR1 is MNHEY and CDR2 is SVGAGI. In DNA, the CDR3 is TGTGCCAGCAGTTACTCTCGACAGGGGAAGCCGTTCTTC. Translating it yields CASSYSRQGKPFF.

CDR3 loop: CASSTTGTGTDTQYF. CDR3 DNA sequence: TGTGCCAGCAGCACCACCGGGACAGGGACAGATACGCAGTATTTT. The chain uses TRBV7-9 and TRBJ2-3, with TRBD1 matching 9 bases. V was clipped by 5 bases and J by 3 bases; unmatched bases: 6. The CDR3 is made up of 15 amino acids. From germline, CDR1 is SEHNR and CDR2 FQNEAQ (reference sequence).

The chain links TRBV12-3 or TRBV12-4 to TRBJ2-7, with D unresolved. V lost 1 base and J lost 0, with 4 bases in between. The CDR3 spans 13 residues. As DNA, the CDR3 is TGTGCCAGCAGTTTAGACTACTCCTACGAGCAGTACTTC. This encodes CASSLDYSYEQYF.

V gene TRBV2 combines with J gene TRBJ1-5; 10 nucleotides agree with TRBD1. Germline V gene data show CDR1 as SNHLY and CDR2 as FYNNEI. There are 18 residues in the CDR3. V gave up 3 bases and J gave up 2 bases; unmatched junction bases: 10. The CDR3 here is CASSDPGTGVNGNQPQHF. CDR3 DNA sequence: TGTGCCAGCAGTGACCCCGGGACAGGGGTTAATGGCAATCAGCCCCAGCATTTT.

This sequence joins TRBV6-6 and TRBJ1-2, with D unclear. The ends were cut back, 0 bases at V and 7 bases at J, with 15 bases in the middle. The CDR3 extends over 15 amino acids. In germline, CDR1 is MNHNY, CDR2 SVGAGI (reference sequence). The CDR3 DNA follows: TGTGCCAGCAGTTACTCGATTGCCGGGGTCGGTGGCTACACCTTC. Protein: CASSYSIAGVGGYTF.

The rearrangement uses TRBV5-1 and TRBJ2-1, with 9 bases matching TRBD2. Germline V gives CDR1 SGHRS, CDR2 YFSETQ. The J segment lost 7 bases and the V segment lost 0 bases, leaving 11 bases of the junction unmatched. The CDR3 loop spans 17 amino acids. The CDR3 spells CASSLGGRAGGRNEQFF. CDR3 coding DNA: TGCGCCAGCAGCTTGGGAGGAAGAGCGGGGGGCCGAAATGAGCAGTTCTTC. Full variable domain (remainder filled in from reference TRBV5-1 and TRBJ2-1): KAGVTQTPRYLIKTRGQQVTLSCSPISGHRSVSWYQQTPGQGLQFLFEYFSETQRNKGNFPGRFSGRQFSNSRSEMNVSTLELGDSALYLCASSLGGRAGGRNEQFFGPGTRLTVL.

This clone came up many times. CDR3 nucleotide sequence: TGTGCCAGCAGCTACGTGGAGGGGCAGCTCAACGAGCAGTACTTC. It yields the protein CASSYVEGQLNEQYF. The rearrangement uses TRBV5-5 and TRBJ2-7; maybe TRBD2 (6 bases). Germline V gene sequence: CDR1 SGHKS, CDR2 YYEKEE (reference sequence). Trimming took 3 bases from V and 5 from J, leaving 18 bases between them. CDR3 length: 15 residues.

The CDR3 DNA sequence: TGTGCCAGCAGCCTACTAGCGGGCACAGATACGCAGTATTTT. Amino acids: CASSLLAGTDTQYF. The rearrangement uses TRBV9 and TRBJ2-3; TRBD2 matches 8 bases. This CDR3 is 14 amino acids long. Losses at the gene ends were 4 bases for V and 1 base for J; bases not matched to a gene: 2. Germline-derived CDR1 and CDR2 are SGDLS and YYNGEE.

This clone showed up just a few times. The rearrangement uses TRBV9 and TRBJ2-7; the match to TRBD1 covers 7 bases. CDR1 SGDLS and CDR2 YYNGEE come from the germline V gene. V dropped 5 bases and J dropped 3; count of bases not matched to a gene: 5. The CDR3 loop spans 13 amino acids. CDR3 in DNA: TGTGCCAGCAGTTCTAGGACAGGCTACGAGCAGTACTTC. Its protein product is CASSSRTGYEQYF. The variable domain in full, completed from reference TRBV9 and TRBJ2-7, reads DSGVTQTPKHLITATGQRVTLRCSPRSGDLSVYWYQQSLDQGLQFLIQYYNGEERAKGNILERFSAQQFPDLHSELNLSSLELGDSALYFCASSSRTGYEQYFGPGTRLTVT.

The V call is TRBV11-1, the J call TRBJ2-7; TRBD1 matches at 11 bases. The germline gives CDR1 SGHAT, CDR2 FQDESV (reference sequence). With V trimmed by 6 bases and J by 3 bases, 10 bases remained unmatched. This CDR3 region has 16 residues. In nucleotides, the CDR3 is TGTGCCAGCAGTCCTTCGGGACAGGGGGTCGTCTACGAGCAGTACTTC. Its translation is CASSPSGQGVVYEQYF.

The rearrangement links TRBV9 to TRBJ1-5; TRBD1 might be the D (6 bases). This CDR3 contains 15 residues. V was cut by 0 bases and J by 4 bases, with 11 bases left in between. CDR1 and CDR2 (germline): SGDLS, YYNGEE. The CDR3 reads CASSVDGGLNQPQHF. CDR3 coding DNA: TGTGCCAGCAGCGTAGACGGGGGGCTGAATCAGCCCCAGCATTTT.

V usage is TRBV7-3 and J usage is TRBJ2-2; tentative D call: TRBD2 (6 bases). Germline V CDR1 and CDR2: SGHTA, FQGTGA. The CDR3 consists of 16 residues. V was pared by 5 bases and J by 0 bases, with 13 bases between. The CDR3 here is CASSQPGGTNTGELFF. DNA for the CDR3: TGTGCCAGCAGCCAACCCGGGGGTACGAACACCGGGGAGCTGTTTTTT. Together with reference TRBV7-3 and TRBJ2-2, the CDR3 gives the full variable domain: GAGVSQTPSNKVTEKGKYVELRCDPISGHTALYWYRQSLGQGPEFLIYFQGTGAADDSGLPNDRFFAVRPEGSVSTLKIQRTERGDSAVYLCASSQPGGTNTGELFFGEGSRLTVL.

The rearrangement joins TRBV18 to TRBJ2-2, with a weak D call TRBD2 (5 bases). V lost 2 bases and J 0 bases, leaving 7 bases between the germline ends. The CDR3 covers 15 residues. Germline-derived CDR1 and CDR2 are KGHSH and LQKENI. CDR3 sequence (DNA): TGTGCCAGCTCACCAACGGGGTCGAACACCGGGGAGCTGTTTTTT. The encoded protein is CASSPTGSNTGELFF.

The V gene is TRBV6-1, the J gene TRBJ2-3, with D hard to call. This CDR3 is 16 amino acids long. V shed 1 base and J shed 5 bases, with 16 bases lying between them. Germline CDR1 reads MNHNS; CDR2 reads SASEGT. CDR3 DNA sequence: TGTGCCAGCAGTGAAGGGGTCAGACTCACTATAGATACGCAGTATTTT. This gives the protein CASSEGVRLTIDTQYF.

The chain employs TRBV5-4 and TRBJ1-4; maybe TRBD1 (5 bases). The CDR3 is 16 residues long. The V end was cut by 4 bases, the J end by 0 bases, with 13 bases between. The germline V gene has CDR1 SGHNT and CDR2 YYREEE (reference sequence). The CDR3 bases are TGTGCCAGCAGCGGGGGGGTCGGGACAACTAATGAAAAACTGTTTTTT. Protein: CASSGGVGTTNEKLFF.

V and J are TRBV28 and TRBJ2-1; D possibly corresponds to TRBD2 (6 bases). V was trimmed by 6 bases and J by 5 bases, leaving 17 bases between them. This CDR3 spans 15 amino acids. The germline CDR1 and CDR2 sequences are MDHEN and SYDVKM. The CDR3 sequence: CASRGTGARNNEQFF. The CDR3 nucleotides read TGTGCCAGCAGGGGTACGGGAGCACGCAACAATGAGCAGTTCTTC.

This rearrangement joins TRBV30 to TRBJ1-6; maybe TRBD1 (6 bases). The CDR3 has 14 residues. Trimming took off 1 base at V and 6 bases at J, with 10 bases between the two ends. The germline V gene encodes CDR1 GTSNPN and CDR2 SVGIG (reference sequence). CDR3 protein: CAWSATGTNSPLHF. The DNA of the CDR3 is TGTGCCTGGAGTGCCACAGGGACTAATTCACCCCTCCACTTT.

The chain links TRBV4-1 to TRBJ2-4, with D possibly being TRBD2 (6 bases). V lost 1 base and J 2 bases, leaving 18 bases between the germline ends. Germline V gene lookup returns CDR1 MGHRA and CDR2 YSYEKL. The CDR3 covers 18 residues. CDR3 region: CASSQGRVSGLSKNIQYF. The CDR3 DNA reads TGCGCCAGCAGCCAAGGTCGAGTCAGCGGGTTGTCCAAAAACATTCAGTACTTC.

The CDR3 nucleotides read TGTGCCAGCAGTTCCCGACAGGCCGGGAACACCATATATTTT. Its protein is CASSSRQAGNTIYF. This chain uses TRBV28 with TRBJ1-3, with D tentatively TRBD1 (6 bases). This CDR3 contains 14 residues. V was shortened by 4 bases and J by 7 bases, with 14 bases between the two germline ends. CDR1 and CDR2 (germline): MDHEN, SYDVKM.

This clone showed up just once. This chain joins TRBV6-2 or TRBV6-3 and TRBJ2-6, with 10 bases matching TRBD1. Germline V gene data show CDR1 as MNHEY and CDR2 as SVGEGT. J gave up 1 base and V 6 bases, and 9 bases lay outside the gene matches. The CDR3 spans 18 residues. DNA for the CDR3: TGTGCCAGCAGCAACCGGGACAGGGGTGGGTCTGGGGCCAACGTCCTGACTTTC. It codes for CASSNRDRGGSGANVLTF.

J is TRBJ1-3 and V is TRBV2; 8 bases map to TRBD1. The CDR3 spans 15 residues. Germline V CDR1 and CDR2: SNHLY, FYNNEI. The V and J ends lost 4 bases and 5 bases, in that order; junction bases with no gene match: 7. The CDR3 nucleotides are TGTGCCAGCAGTGGGACAGGGCGTCCGAGAAACACCATATATTTT. Translated, it gives CASSGTGRPRNTIYF.

This chain joins TRBV7-2 and TRBJ2-7, with 7 bases matching TRBD2. The CDR3 is 14 amino acids. The J segment lost 3 bases and the V segment lost 4 bases, leaving 6 bases of the junction unmatched. Germline V gives CDR1 SGHTA, CDR2 FQGNSA. The CDR3 sequence is CASSSQSGDYEQYF. Here the CDR3 DNA reads TGTGCCAGCAGCTCCCAAAGCGGGGACTACGAGCAGTACTTC.

In DNA, the CDR3 is TGCAGCGTTGAAGACCAGCCAGGGGGAGAGACCCAGTACTTC. This sequence encodes CSVEDQPGGETQYF. The genes are TRBV29-1 and TRBJ2-5; 7 bases fit TRBD1. V lost 0 bases and J lost 4; bases outside the gene matches: 5. Per germline, CDR1 SQVTM and CDR2 ANQGSEA. CDR3 length: 14 amino acids.

J is TRBJ2-2 and V is TRBV6-2 or TRBV6-3, with 16 bases that match TRBD2. Losses at the gene ends were 5 bases for V and 6 bases for J; bases not matched to a gene: 6. This CDR3 is built from 17 residues. Germline V lookup: CDR1 MNHEY, CDR2 SVGEGT. Here the CDR3 DNA reads TGTGCCAGCAGTCCACTGGGACTAGCGGGAGGGTCCGGGGAGCTGTTTTTT. The encoded protein is CASSPLGLAGGSGELFF.

The DNA for the CDR3 is TGCGCCAGCAGCCAGGGACTAGCGGGGGAGGGAGAGACCCAGTACTTC. Amino acid sequence: CASSQGLAGEGETQYF. The chain uses TRBV5-1 and TRBJ2-5; 14 bases are a match to TRBD2. CDR3 length: 16 residues. Germline CDR1 reads SGHRS; CDR2 reads YFSETQ. V lost 4 bases to trimming and J lost 4 bases; unmatched junction nucleotides: 6. Full variable domain (missing parts from reference TRBV5-1 and TRBJ2-5): KAGVTQTPRYLIKTRGQQVTLSCSPISGHRSVSWYQQTPGQGLQFLFEYFSETQRNKGNFPGRFSGRQFSNSRSEMNVSTLELGDSALYLCASSQGLAGEGETQYFGPGTRLLVL.